This T cell receptor (beta chain) emerged from a study of cytomegalovirus exposure and HLA in healthy donors. V gave up 0 bases and J gave up 5 bases; unmatched junction bases: 13. The CDR3 has 20 residues. CDR1 is SGDLS and CDR2 is YYNGEE in the germline V gene. Notes on the study in general: The study labeled fewer than 200 TCR beta chains cytomegalovirus-associated.

To note about this clone: Its antigen remains unidentified.

Some clones are missing from TCRdb's copy, which holds only in-frame ones; the method was immunoSEQ multiplex PCR. The sample includes about 240,000 clones, about 87% of them seen just once. Separation from the roughly 600-subject first cohort characterized the roughly 120-subject validation cohort, to which the donors belonged. The chain combines TRBV9 with TRBJ2-1; TRBD2 aligns across 14 bases. This sequence originates from a man aged 18 to 30 in good health and CMV-seronegative. Sequenced: PBMCs. CDR3 bases: TGTGCCAGCAGCGTAGAGGGACTAGCGGGGGAGGTATTAGGGCACAATGAGCAGTTCTTC. This codes for CASSVEGLAGEVLGHNEQFF.